This T cell receptor beta chain comes out of a study of cytotoxic CD8 clonotypes in ibrutinib-treated CLL. V shed 8 bases and J shed 0 bases, with 8 bases lying between them. This CDR3 has 12 amino acids. CDR1 is SNHLY and CDR2 is FYNNEI in the germline V gene. Some clones are missing from TCRdb's copy, which holds only in-frame ones; the method was immunoSEQ multiplex PCR. Of 50,000 to 70,000 clones listed, roughly 54% are singletons. The V gene is TRBV2, the J gene TRBJ2-7, with TRBD1 as a possible D gene (6 bases). The sample consisted of PBMCs, taken at disease progression, from a patient treated with ibrutinib. The TCR sequence derives from a human donor with chronic lymphocytic leukemia. In nucleotides, the CDR3 is TGTGCCAGCGGACAGAGCTCCTACGAGCAGTACTTC. Its translation is CASGQSSYEQYF.